The rows below give T cell receptor beta chains drawn from one sample of a study of blood T cell repertoires in COVID-19. Some clones are missing from TCRdb's copy, which holds only in-frame ones; the method was immunoSEQ multiplex PCR. The sample records some 250,000 clones, more than 65% being singletons. The sample was peripheral blood. The receptors originated from a woman aged 18-29 years with acute or convalescent COVID-19. Both conserved end residues are part of each CDR3. Fields, in order: V gene, clone size, J gene, D gene, CDR3 protein, CDR3 DNA. A D gene is named only where the DNA matches it firmly. Clone size appears in some rows only: once, few, many, or a class for an expanded clone.

TRBV20-1	NA	TRBJ1-1	NA	CSASEPGGRGTEAFF	TGCAGTGCTAGTGAGCCAGGCGGACGGGGCACTGAAGCTTTCTTT
TRBV29-1	NA	TRBJ1-1	TRBD1	CSAARDSYTEAFF	TGCAGCGCCGCCAGGGACAGCTACACTGAAGCTTTCTTT
TRBV19	NA	TRBJ2-1	TRBD2	CASSRTSGRPNNEQFF	TGTGCCAGTAGTCGGACTAGCGGGAGACCGAACAATGAGCAGTTCTTC
TRBV5-1	many	TRBJ2-5	TRBD1	CASVLGQGSAETQYF	TGCGCCAGCGTACTGGGACAGGGATCAGCAGAGACCCAGTACTTC
TRBV5-1	NA	TRBJ1-6	TRBD1	CASSSDRGLSPLHF	TGCGCCAGCAGCTCCGACAGGGGCCTTTCACCCCTCCACTTT
TRBV15	NA	TRBJ2-5	TRBD1	CATSPSETGGGWETQYF	TGTGCCACCAGCCCCTCGGAGACAGGGGGCGGTTGGGAGACCCAGTACTTC
TRBV18	NA	TRBJ1-5	NA	CASSPTLAATGQPQHF	TGTGCCAGCTCACCGACCCTGGCCGCGACGGGTCAGCCCCAGCATTTT
TRBV5-1	NA	TRBJ2-5	TRBD1	CASSLGGTGPLETQYF	TGCGCCAGCAGCTTGGGCGGGACAGGGCCCCTAGAGACCCAGTACTTC
TRBV7-6	NA	TRBJ2-1	TRBD2	CASSLVLAGGPGYNEQFF	TGTGCCAGCAGCTTAGTACTAGCGGGAGGGCCAGGGTACAATGAGCAGTTCTTC
TRBV9	NA	TRBJ2-7	TRBD1	CASSVGTGAPYEQYF	TGTGCCAGCAGCGTAGGGACAGGGGCCCCCTACGAGCAGTACTTC
TRBV10-3	NA	TRBJ1-2	NA	CAISVGYSLNYGYTF	TGTGCCATCAGTGTCGGTTACAGCTTAAACTATGGCTACACCTTC
TRBV14	NA	TRBJ2-7	NA	CASSQEGDYEQYF	TGTGCCAGCAGCCAAGAAGGGGATTACGAGCAGTACTTC
TRBV2	NA	TRBJ2-7	TRBD1	CASNNGQGSYEQYF	TGTGCCAGCAACAACGGACAGGGGTCCTACGAGCAGTACTTC
TRBV27	NA	TRBJ1-2	NA	CASSLRVGGGYTF	TGTGCCAGCAGTTTAAGGGTAGGCGGGGGCTACACCTTC
TRBV28	NA	TRBJ2-1	TRBD2	CASRSTSSSYNEQFF	TGTGCCAGCAGATCGACTAGCTCTAGCTACAATGAGCAGTTCTTC
TRBV19	NA	TRBJ1-1	NA	CASTDGRGTEAFF	TGTGCCAGTACCGACGGGAGGGGCACTGAAGCTTTCTTT
TRBV2	once	TRBJ1-3	NA	CASSEGATSGNTIYF	TGTGCCAGCAGTGAAGGGGCCACCTCTGGAAACACCATATATTTT
TRBV5-5	NA	TRBJ1-2	TRBD1	CASSPGQGLFGGYTF	TGTGCCAGCAGCCCTGGACAGGGTCTTTTCGGTGGCTACACCTTC
TRBV28	NA	TRBJ1-6	TRBD1	CASSLWTGGAKFSPLHF	TGTGCCAGCAGTTTATGGACAGGGGGCGCCAAGTTCTCCCCCCTCCACTTT
TRBV3-1/TRBV3-2	many	TRBJ2-1	NA	CASSQVLDAGQFF	TGTGCCAGCAGCCAAGTCCTAGATGCCGGGCAGTTCTTC
TRBV10-2	NA	TRBJ2-7	NA	CASSEVMTGGEQYF	TGCGCCAGCAGTGAGGTTATGACAGGCGGCGAGCAGTACTTC
TRBV7-6	NA	TRBJ1-1	TRBD1	CASSLGTGQNTEAFF	TGTGCCAGCAGCTTAGGGACAGGGCAGAACACTGAAGCTTTCTTT
TRBV7-9	NA	TRBJ2-3	NA	CASSSRGLDSGFPDTQYF	TGTGCCAGCAGCTCCCGGGGTCTCGACTCCGGTTTCCCAGATACGCAGTATTTT
TRBV5-1	NA	TRBJ2-1	TRBD2	CASTTSGLYNEQFF	TGCGCCAGTACGACTAGCGGGCTCTACAATGAGCAGTTCTTC
TRBV4-3	NA	TRBJ2-7	NA	CASSQVFWDSQSYEQYF	TGCGCCAGCAGCCAAGTTTTCTGGGACTCACAGTCCTACGAGCAGTACTTC
TRBV3-1/TRBV3-2	NA	TRBJ1-1	TRBD1	CASSQRDSYTEAFF	TGTGCCAGCAGCCAAAGGGACAGCTACACTGAAGCTTTCTTT